This TCR beta chain was sequenced during a study of T-cell reconstitution after alpha-beta-depleted transplantation in children. The library targeted TCRbeta and was prepared with unique molecular identifiers. From the PCR reads, TCRdb called clonotypes with MiXCR, one entry per CDR3 protein. The profile shows about 540,000 distinct CDR3 sequences, about 16% of them singletons. The CDR3 is made up of 14 amino acids. This TCR was sampled from a human donor who donated a stem cell graft to a child with acute lymphoblastic leukemia. V and J are TRBV21-1 and TRBJ1-3; the table calls TRBD1, which could not be checked here. TRBV21-1 is recorded as a pseudogene. The starting material was PBMCs from the stem cell graft donor, obtained from the stem cell graft. In DNA form, the CDR3 reads TGTGCCCGCCCCATCGGGACAGGGGTGGACACCATATATTTT. Its protein is CARPIGTGVDTIYF.